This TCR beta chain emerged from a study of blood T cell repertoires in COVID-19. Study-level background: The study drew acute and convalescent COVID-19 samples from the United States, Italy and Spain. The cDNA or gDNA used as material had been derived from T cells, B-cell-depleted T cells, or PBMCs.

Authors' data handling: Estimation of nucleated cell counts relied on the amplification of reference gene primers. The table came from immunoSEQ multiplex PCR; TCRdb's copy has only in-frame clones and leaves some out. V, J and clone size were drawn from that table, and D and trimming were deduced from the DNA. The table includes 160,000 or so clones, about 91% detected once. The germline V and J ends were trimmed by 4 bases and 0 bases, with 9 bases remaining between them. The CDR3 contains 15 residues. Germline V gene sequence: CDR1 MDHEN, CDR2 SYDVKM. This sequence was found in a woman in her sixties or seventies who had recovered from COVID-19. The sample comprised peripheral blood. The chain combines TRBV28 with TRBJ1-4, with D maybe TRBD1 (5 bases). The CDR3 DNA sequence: TGTGCCAGCAGTTGGGGGGGGTCAACTAATGAAAAACTGTTTTTT. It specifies CASSWGGSTNEKLFF.